This T cell receptor beta chain was found in a study of PD-1 blockade in classical Hodgkin lymphoma. The protocol was immunoSEQ multiplex PCR, while the TCRdb copy is restricted to in-frame clones and leaves out a portion. Among 1,500 to 2,000 clones listed, roughly four fifths were seen once. Germline V lookup: CDR1 MNHNS, CDR2 SASEGT. After removal of 6 bases from V and 2 bases from J, the junction contained 2 bases not matched to a gene. The CDR3 loop spans 14 amino acids. Every patient had relapsed following autologous stem cell transplantation, and cohorts differed in brentuximab vedotin exposure. Complete response, partial response or progressive disease was each patient's best response. Concerning this clone: Its antigen is currently unknown.

General study results and limits: Unlike CD8+ TCR diversity, which did not rise significantly by C4D1, CD4+ TCR diversity did. Lower baseline TCR diversity was reported for newly diagnosed patients than for healthy donors.

The specimen was peripheral blood mononuclear cells (PBMCs), collected at baseline. The origin of this receptor is a human donor with classical Hodgkin lymphoma. The chain links TRBV6-1 to TRBJ2-5, with 11 bases matching TRBD1. In DNA form, the CDR3 reads TGTGCCAGCAGACGGGACAGGGGGCAAGAGACCCAGTACTTC. The encoded protein is CASRRDRGQETQYF.